The T cell receptor (beta chain) under discussion was sequenced for a study of blood T cell repertoires in COVID-19. Study at large: COVID-19 samples from acute and convalescent phases originated in the United States, Italy and Spain.

In the source study's methods: Using reference gene primer amplification, nucleated cell counts were estimated. The table came from immunoSEQ multiplex PCR; TCRdb's copy has only in-frame clones and leaves some out. That table supplies the V and J calls and clone size; D and trimming were determined from the DNA. This repertoire shows some 120,000 clones, around nine tenths found once; its top ten account for less than 2%. The CDR3 is 15 residues long. Trimming shortened V by 6 bases and J by 0 bases, and 13 bases separated the two germline ends. Germline CDR1 reads SGHRS; CDR2 reads YFSETQ. This clone appeared a single time.

Material: peripheral blood. J is TRBJ2-1 and V is TRBV5-1; D is unclear. The clonotype comes from a human donor in a cohort sampled during active COVID-19. Here the CDR3 reads CASNQIAPSYNEQFF. CDR3 DNA: TGCGCCAGCAACCAGATAGCTCCCTCCTACAATGAGCAGTTCTTC.